The following is a TCR beta chain sequence with its context. The CDR3 sequence is 14 residues long. Germline V gene sequence: CDR1 MNHNY, CDR2 SVGAGI (reference sequence). V gave up 7 bases and J gave up 0 bases; unmatched junction bases: 3. These data originate in a study of cytomegalovirus exposure and HLA in healthy donors. Both 60 Vbeta primers and 13 Jbeta primers went into the PCR. The table came from immunoSEQ multiplex PCR; TCRdb's copy has only in-frame clones and leaves some out. The sample includes nearly 110,000 clones, more than 70% of them seen just once. The sequenced sample was PBMCs. The genes are TRBV6-6 and TRBJ2-5; TRBD2 agrees at 9 bases. This clonotype originated in a man aged 25 to 45 in good health and CMV-seronegative. The CDR3 DNA reads TGTGCCAGCAACCGACTAGCGGACCAAGAGACCCAGTACTTC. Translating gives CASNRLADQETQYF.